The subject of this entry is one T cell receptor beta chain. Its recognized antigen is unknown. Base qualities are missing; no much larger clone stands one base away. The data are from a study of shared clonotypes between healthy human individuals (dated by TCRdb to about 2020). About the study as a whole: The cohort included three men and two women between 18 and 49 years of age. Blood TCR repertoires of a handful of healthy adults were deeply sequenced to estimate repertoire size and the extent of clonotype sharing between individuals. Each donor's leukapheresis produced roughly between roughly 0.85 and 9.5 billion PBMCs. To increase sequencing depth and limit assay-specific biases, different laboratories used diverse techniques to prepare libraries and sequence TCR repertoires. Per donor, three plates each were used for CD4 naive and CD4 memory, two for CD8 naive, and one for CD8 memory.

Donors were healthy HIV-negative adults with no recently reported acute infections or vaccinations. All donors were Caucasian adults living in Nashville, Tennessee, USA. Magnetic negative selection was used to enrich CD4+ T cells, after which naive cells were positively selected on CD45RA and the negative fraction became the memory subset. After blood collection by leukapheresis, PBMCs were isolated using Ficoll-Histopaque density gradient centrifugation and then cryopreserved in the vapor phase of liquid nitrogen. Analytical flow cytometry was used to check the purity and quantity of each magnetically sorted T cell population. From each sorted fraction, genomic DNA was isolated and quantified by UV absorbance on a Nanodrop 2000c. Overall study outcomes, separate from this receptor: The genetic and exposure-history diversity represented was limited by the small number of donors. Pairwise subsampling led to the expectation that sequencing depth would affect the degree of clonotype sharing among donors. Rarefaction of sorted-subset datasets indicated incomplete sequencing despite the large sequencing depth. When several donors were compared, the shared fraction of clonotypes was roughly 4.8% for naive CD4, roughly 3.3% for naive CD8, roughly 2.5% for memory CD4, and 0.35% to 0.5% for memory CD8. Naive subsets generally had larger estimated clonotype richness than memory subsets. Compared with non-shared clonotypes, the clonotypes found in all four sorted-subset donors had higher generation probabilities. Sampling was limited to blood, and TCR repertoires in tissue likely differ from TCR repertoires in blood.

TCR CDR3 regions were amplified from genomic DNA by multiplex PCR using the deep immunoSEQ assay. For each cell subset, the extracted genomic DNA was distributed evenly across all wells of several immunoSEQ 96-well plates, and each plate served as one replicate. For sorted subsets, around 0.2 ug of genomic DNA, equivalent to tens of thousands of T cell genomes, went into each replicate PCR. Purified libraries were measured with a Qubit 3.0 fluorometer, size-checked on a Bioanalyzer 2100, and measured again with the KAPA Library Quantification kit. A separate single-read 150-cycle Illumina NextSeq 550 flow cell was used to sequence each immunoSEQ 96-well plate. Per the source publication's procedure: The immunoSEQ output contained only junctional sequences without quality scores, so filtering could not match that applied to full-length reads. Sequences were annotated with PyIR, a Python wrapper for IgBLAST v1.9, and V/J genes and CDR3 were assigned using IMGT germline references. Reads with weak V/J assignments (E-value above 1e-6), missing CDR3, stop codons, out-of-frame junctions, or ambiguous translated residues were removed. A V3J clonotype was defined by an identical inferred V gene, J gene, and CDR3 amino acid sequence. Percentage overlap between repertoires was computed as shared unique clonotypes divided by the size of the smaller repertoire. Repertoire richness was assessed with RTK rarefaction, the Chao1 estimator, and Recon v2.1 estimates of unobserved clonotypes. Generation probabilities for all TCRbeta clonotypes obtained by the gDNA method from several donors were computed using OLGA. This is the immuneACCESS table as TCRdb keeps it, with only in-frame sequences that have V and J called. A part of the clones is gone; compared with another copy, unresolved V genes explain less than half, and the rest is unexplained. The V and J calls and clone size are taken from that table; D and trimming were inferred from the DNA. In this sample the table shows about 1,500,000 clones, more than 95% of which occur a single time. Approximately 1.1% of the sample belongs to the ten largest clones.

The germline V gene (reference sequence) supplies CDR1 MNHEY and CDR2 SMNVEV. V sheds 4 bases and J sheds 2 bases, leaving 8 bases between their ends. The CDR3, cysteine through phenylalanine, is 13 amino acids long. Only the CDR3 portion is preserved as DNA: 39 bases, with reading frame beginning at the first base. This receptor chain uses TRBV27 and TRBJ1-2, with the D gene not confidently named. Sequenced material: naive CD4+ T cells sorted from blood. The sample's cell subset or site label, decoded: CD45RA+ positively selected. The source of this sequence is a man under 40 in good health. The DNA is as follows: TGTGCCAGCAGTTCCGCAGCCAACTATGGCTACACCTTC. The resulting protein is CASSSAANYGYTF.